A selection of T cell receptor beta chains follows, all from one sample in a study of T cells in Graves' hyperthyroidism and ophthalmopathy. TCRdb re-called the multiplex PCR reads through MiXCR, storing one row per CDR3 protein. The profile covers about half a million distinct CDR3 sequences, with approximately 16% appearing a single time and about 31% taken by the ten largest. The sample was blood. The receptors originated from a woman in her thirties with Graves' ophthalmopathy. Each CDR3 is given with its conserved first and last residue. The D gene is left open where the match is weak. The size of a clone is reported for some rows only, either as once, few or many, or as a class for expanded clones.

TRBV7-9	NA	NA	CASSFPGRLRNYGYTF
TRBV28	many	NA	CASKRGPTYNEQFF
TRBV4-2	NA	TRBD2	CASSQDLAGVPYEQYF
TRBV11-2	many	TRBD2	CASSSFPKTSGTGETQYF
TRBV20-1	NA	TRBD1	CSARKGAGQYF
TRBV11-2	NA	TRBD1	CASSQGSGGWEQYF
TRBV28	few	NA	CASSSGGVYNEQFF
TRBV7-2	many	TRBD2	CASSYPKLAGGASTDTQYF
TRBV3-1	NA	TRBD1	CASSAGTGGMNTEAFF
TRBV28	many	TRBD2	CASTTGGASSYEQYF
TRBV7-3	NA	NA	CASSLSAGISKGAEAFF
TRBV30	many	TRBD2	CAWSVRGGNTGELFF
TRBV20-1	many	NA	CSVGHITDTQYF
TRBV7-9	NA	TRBD1	CACDSDRAEETQYF
TRBV20-1	few	NA	CSARPLGQPDGYTF
TRBV12-3/TRBV12-4	many	TRBD2	CASSLRIIGTSGRSLYNEQFF
TRBV25-1	NA	NA	CASSPLGLAESSYNEQFF